The clone carrying this T cell receptor (delta chain) rates as medium-sized. The CDR3 is made up of 15 amino acids. From germline, CDR1 is GEAIGNYY and CDR2 EKD. Trimming took off 4 bases at V and 11 bases at J, with 25 bases between the two ends. The sample comes from a study of gamma-delta T cells after stem cell transplantation. TCRdb repeated clone calling on the RT-PCR reads with CATT. The repertoire consists of over 3,000 delta-chain clones, with 1.5% to 2.5% occurring once and the leading ten covering roughly 12%. The V gene is TRDV2, the J gene TRDJ1; D remains ambiguous. Sequencing used gamma-delta T cells. The sequence was obtained from a human donor. It is not recorded whose cells these are; they may come from a transplant donor. CDR3 nucleotides: TGTGCCTGTGAACCCCTCACATCGCTATTATCAGGGCTCATCTTT. It translates to CACEPLTSLLSGLIF.